This T cell receptor beta chain comes out of a study of beta chain features in type 1 diabetes. Overall study findings and caveats: When Type 1 diabetes patients were examined, their TCRB CDR3s proved moderately but significantly shorter in all four CD4+ subsets.

Comments on this clone: The antigen remains undetermined.

The CDR3 runs to 17 residues. Germline loops: CDR1 MDHEN, CDR2 SYDVKM. The J segment lost 1 base and the V segment lost 4 bases, leaving 10 bases of the junction unmatched. Investigators reverse transcribed all isolated RNA, so they sequenced expressed TCRB transcripts. Sequenced naive, central memory and regulatory T cell samples produced an average of roughly 3.5 million reads. The assay was immunoSEQ multiplex PCR, and TCRdb's table has in-frame clones only and misses some. The sample comprises fewer than 400,000 clones, around 9% of which are singletons, and around 1% rests with the top ten. The source material was central memory CD4+ T cells from blood. The V gene is TRBV28, the J gene TRBJ2-1, with TRBD1 matching over 7 bases. The clonotype originates from a man aged 25-45 years with type 1 diabetes. The CDR3 region has the DNA TGTGCCAGCAGTTCGACCCAGGGGGTACGATCCTACAATGAGCAGTTCTTC. Amino acids: CASSSTQGVRSYNEQFF.